These 31 T cell receptor beta chains came from one sample sequenced in a study of post-analysis software for immune sequencing data. Tagging with unique molecular identifiers was a feature of the TCR beta cDNA libraries. TCRdb re-analysed the PCR reads in MiXCR, keeping a single row per CDR3 protein. The sample lists about 460,000 distinct CDR3 sequences, under 55% occurring once. Broader study findings: Patients had higher frequencies than controls of about five TRBV segments, including TRBV5-6, TRBV5-1 and TRBV20-1.

No antigen has been identified for these receptors. Sequencing input: blood. The receptors originated from a girl between 5 and 17 years old with multiple sclerosis.

The table lists this clonotype with a few counts. The CDR3 here is CASSYTLAPRDTQYF. CDR3 DNA: TGTGCCAGCAGTTACACCCTGGCCCCTCGAGATACGCAGTATTTT. This sequence joins TRBV6-6 and TRBJ2-3; D is unclear. The CDR3 is 15 amino acids. CDR1 is MNHNY and CDR2 is SVGAGI in the germline V gene (reference sequence). V gave up 2 bases and J gave up 5 bases, with 14 bases separating them.

This sequence joins TRBV6-1 and TRBJ2-1; 8 nucleotides line up with TRBD2. The CDR3 is made up of 17 amino acids. The germline V gene has CDR1 MNHNS and CDR2 SASEGT. After removal of 4 bases from V and 7 bases from J, the junction contained 15 bases not matched to a gene. The CDR3 coding sequence is TGTGCCAGCAGTGTTAGTTCGACGGGAGGGCCCTGGAATGAGCAGTTCTTC. This gives the protein CASSVSSTGGPWNEQFF.

The genes are TRBV14 and TRBJ2-5, with 8 bases fitting TRBD1. The closer fit of TRBJ2-7 to the DNA end suggests the J call may be wrong. This CDR3 has 15 residues. Germline CDR1 is SGHDN and CDR2 is FVKESK. CDR3 sequence reads: CASSRSGTGRYEQYF. The CDR3 nucleotides are TGTGCCAGCAGCCGATCCGGGACAGGTCGGTACGAGCAGTACTTC.

V is TRBV4-1 and J is TRBJ1-1; unclear D gene. The CDR3 sequence is 15 residues long. From germline, CDR1 is MGHRA and CDR2 YSYEKL. Deletions cut 1 base from V and 2 bases from J, with 11 bases between. CDR3 residues: CASSQGVILNTEAFF. In nucleotides, the CDR3 is TGCGCCAGCAGCCAAGGGGTCATCTTAAACACTGAAGCTTTCTTT.

In its sample, this clonotype was seen once. V is TRBV4-1 and J is TRBJ1-2, with TRBD1 matching 7 bases. The CDR3 is 16 amino acids. After removal of 1 base from V and 8 bases from J, the junction contained 13 bases not matched to a gene. Looked up from germline, CDR1 is MGHRA and CDR2 is YSYEKL. CDR3 bases: TGCGCCAGCAGCCAAGGGGGGAAGACAGGGCCCGGGGGCTACACCTTC. Translation gives CASSQGGKTGPGGYTF.

This clonotype has just a few counts. V is TRBV29-1 and J is TRBJ2-7; no clear D gene. In germline, CDR1 is SQVTM, CDR2 ANQGSEA. This CDR3 has 13 amino acids. Trimming took off 4 bases at V and 0 bases at J, with 10 bases between the two ends. The chain's CDR3 is CSVATRSSYEQYF. The CDR3 DNA sequence: TGCAGCGTTGCGACAAGGAGCTCCTACGAGCAGTACTTC.

Comments on this clonotype: Being one base from a much bigger clone, this may be a read error. The J gene is TRBJ2-7, the V gene TRBV7-9; D is possibly TRBD1 (6 bases). Germline loops: CDR1 SEHNR, CDR2 FQNEAQ (reference sequence). The V gene lost 5 bases and the J gene lost 2 bases, with 10 bases spanning the gap. The CDR3 consists of 13 residues. In DNA, the CDR3 is TGTGCCAGCAGCGGGGCAGGGGCCTACGAGCAGTACTTC. Translated, it gives CASSGAGAYEQYF. The complete variable domain, with remaining parts taken from reference TRBV7-9 and TRBJ2-7, reads DTGVSQNPRHKITKRGQNVTFRCDPISEHNRLYWYRQTLGQGPEFLTYFQNEAQLEKSRLLSDRFSAERPKGSFSTLEIQRTEQGDSAMYLCASSGAGAYEQYFGPGTRLTVT.

This sequence joins TRBV7-2 and TRBJ2-5; 11 bases line up with TRBD2. CDR1 and CDR2 from the germline V gene are SGHTA and FQGNSA. V gave up 5 bases and J gave up 4 bases; unmatched junction bases: 9. The CDR3 sequence is 16 residues long. CDR3 in amino acids: CASSTIAGGLRETQYF. CDR3 DNA sequence: TGTGCCAGCAGCACCATAGCGGGGGGGCTGAGAGAGACCCAGTACTTC. Based on the CDR3 plus reference TRBV7-2 and TRBJ2-5, the full variable domain is GAGVSQSPSNKVTEKGKDVELRCDPISGHTALYWYRQSLGQGLEFLIYFQGNSAPDKSGLPSDRFSAERTGGSVSTLTIQRTQQEDSAVYLCASSTIAGGLRETQYFGPGTRLLVL.

This clonotype was found once. CDR3 sequence reads: CASRVTGPTGELFF. The DNA for the CDR3 is TGCGCCAGCAGGGTGACAGGGCCCACCGGGGAGCTGTTTTTT. J is TRBJ2-2 and V is TRBV5-1; TRBD1 matches 7 bases. CDR1 and CDR2 (germline): SGHRS, YFSETQ. The CDR3 consists of 14 residues. J lost 4 bases, V lost 5 bases, and 5 bases had no gene match.

This clonotype was observed a few times. The chain couples TRBV27 to TRBJ1-2; 8 bases fit TRBD1. The CDR3 totals 16 residues. CDR1 is MNHEY, CDR2 SMNVEV, per germline (reference sequence). J was trimmed by 4 bases and V by 4 bases; bases with no gene match: 11. CDR3 sequence: CASSSPGTGSLYGYTF. The CDR3 DNA follows: TGTGCCAGCAGTTCGCCCGGGACAGGCTCACTCTATGGCTACACCTTC.

The chain has TRBV5-1 and TRBJ2-1; D unclear. V was pared by 3 bases and J by 9 bases, with 16 bases between. The CDR3 is 14 amino acids. CDR1 and CDR2 (germline): SGHRS, YFSETQ. This CDR3 is CASSSSRTTGEQFF. CDR3 in DNA: TGCGCCAGCAGCTCTAGTCGCACCACCGGTGAGCAGTTCTTC.

The rearrangement links TRBV20-1 to TRBJ2-5, with TRBD2 matching over 10 bases. The better agreement between TRBJ2-7 and the DNA end casts doubt on the J call. Germline CDR1 and CDR2: DFQATT and SNEGSKA (reference sequence). This CDR3 is 14 amino acids long. The CDR3 DNA sequence: TGCAGTGCTTCTACTAGCGGGACCCTCTACGAGCAGTACTTC. Translation gives CSASTSGTLYEQYF.

The chain couples TRBV18 to TRBJ2-5, with 7 bases fitting TRBD1. Losses at the gene ends were 1 base for V and 2 bases for J; bases not matched to a gene: 10. Germline lookup yields CDR1 KGHSH and CDR2 LQKENI. The CDR3 sequence is 17 residues long. This CDR3 reads CASSPRLTGLWQETQYF. The CDR3 DNA is TGTGCCAGCTCACCACGGTTGACAGGGTTGTGGCAAGAGACCCAGTACTTC.

This chain uses TRBV7-2 with TRBJ2-5; no clear D gene. The CDR3 loop spans 15 amino acids. With 1 base removed from V and 2 bases from J, the gap between germline ends came to 11 bases. Per germline, CDR1 SGHTA and CDR2 FQGNSA. The CDR3 region is CASSLGVTVQETQYF. CDR3 bases: TGTGCCAGCAGCTTAGGTGTGACGGTTCAAGAGACCCAGTACTTC.

The V and J genes are TRBV20-1 and TRBJ2-5; 14 bases align to TRBD2. The DNA end favors TRBJ2-7, so the J call may be wrong. Germline assignment: CDR1 DFQATT and CDR2 SNEGSKA (reference sequence). This CDR3 contains 17 residues. CDR3 nucleotide sequence: TGCAGTGCTTCCGGGACTAGCGGGAGTTCACCTTACTACGAGCAGTACTTC. Translated, it gives CSASGTSGSSPYYEQYF.

V gene TRBV10-3 combines with J gene TRBJ2-1; 11 bases line up with TRBD2. From germline, CDR1 is ENHRY and CDR2 SYGVKD. Trimming took 10 bases from V and 4 from J; bases not matched to a gene: 6. The CDR3 length is 14 residues. The CDR3 coding sequence is TGTGCCAGCTTAGCGGGAGGGAAATACAATGAGCAGTTCTTC. Residues: CASLAGGKYNEQFF.

The sample holds one count of this clonotype. V and J are TRBV20-1 and TRBJ2-5, with 8 bases fitting TRBD2. CDR1 DFQATT and CDR2 SNEGSKA come from the germline V gene (reference sequence). Trimming removed 0 bases from V and 13 bases from J; junction bases left unmatched: 13. The CDR3 sequence is 14 residues long. CDR3 sequence (DNA): TGCAGTGCTAGAGATAGGACTAGCCTTTACGAGCGGTACTTC. Translation gives CSARDRTSLYERYF.

This clonotype was detected only a few times. CDR3 DNA sequence: TGCGCCAGCAGCCCACCGGGACTAGCGAGGAATGAGCAGTTCTTC. It translates to CASSPPGLARNEQFF. The V gene is TRBV4-1, the J gene TRBJ2-1, with 10 bases that match TRBD2. In germline, CDR1 is MGHRA, CDR2 YSYEKL. The length of the CDR3 is 15 residues. Trimming removed 4 bases from V and 7 bases from J; junction bases left unmatched: 7.

This clonotype was found a few times. The chain is built from TRBV10-3 and TRBJ1-2; D gene ambiguous. CDR1 and CDR2 from the germline V gene are ENHRY and SYGVKD. This CDR3 is 14 amino acids long. V dropped 6 bases and J dropped 1 base, with 12 bases sitting between them. CDR3 residues: CAISEMSDNYGYTF. In DNA form, the CDR3 reads TGTGCCATCAGCGAAATGTCCGATAACTATGGCTACACCTTC.

This clonotype appeared a few times. The chain has TRBV28 and TRBJ2-7; D is possibly TRBD1 or TRBD2 (5 bases each). The CDR3 sequence is 16 residues long. The germline V gene has CDR1 MDHEN and CDR2 SYDVKM. V was cut by 2 bases and J by 1 base, with 15 bases left in between. The CDR3 loop is CASSLGIGTRSYEQYF. CDR3 in DNA: TGTGCCAGCAGTTTAGGTATAGGGACCAGATCCTACGAGCAGTACTTC.

The CDR3 protein is CASRLSGGFGTQYF. CDR3 DNA sequence: TGTGCCAGCAGACTCTCGGGGGGTTTTGGTACGCAGTATTTT. The rearrangement uses TRBV14 and TRBJ2-3; 7 bases are a match to TRBD2. The CDR3 has 14 residues. Germline assignment: CDR1 SGHDN and CDR2 FVKESK. V lost 6 bases, J lost 8 bases, and 11 bases stayed unmatched.

This chain joins TRBV20-1 and TRBJ2-5; 10 bases line up with TRBD2. Germline-derived CDR1 and CDR2 are DFQATT and SNEGSKA (reference sequence). After removal of 3 bases from V and 5 bases from J, the junction contained 18 bases not matched to a gene. The CDR3 spans 18 residues. The CDR3 spells CSASEGNRVASGSETQYF. For the CDR3, the DNA is TGCAGTGCTAGTGAGGGAAACAGGGTGGCTAGCGGGAGCGAGACCCAGTACTTC.

The chain couples TRBV10-3 to TRBJ2-5; D is unresolved. Germline lookup yields CDR1 ENHRY and CDR2 SYGVKD. Trimming took 4 bases from V and 1 from J, leaving 7 bases between them. This CDR3 region has 13 residues. The CDR3 region has the DNA TGTGCCATCAGTGCTGGGGTCCAAGAGACCCAGTACTTC. Translating gives CAISAGVQETQYF.

The chain joins TRBV20-1 to TRBJ1-2; D not resolved. The CDR3 extends over 9 amino acids. The germline CDR1 and CDR2 sequences are DFQATT and SNEGSKA (reference sequence). V lost 6 bases to trimming and J lost 9 bases, with 8 bases between them. For the CDR3, the DNA is TGCAGTGCGCTTGTTAGCTACACCTTC. Encoded protein: CSALVSYTF.

A word on this clonotype: A clone one base away is much larger, so this may be a read error. This chain joins TRBV3-1 and TRBJ2-3, with D hard to call. The CDR3 loop spans 11 amino acids. CDR1 is LGHDT and CDR2 is YNNKEL in the germline V gene (reference sequence). CDR3 nucleotides: TGTGCCTGCAGCCAAGCAGATACGCAGTATTTT. It codes for CACSQADTQYF.

The chain employs TRBV28 and TRBJ2-5, with 7 bases lining up with TRBD1. V lost 5 bases to trimming and J lost 2 bases; unmatched junction nucleotides: 2. The CDR3 extends over 13 amino acids. Germline CDR1 is MDHEN and CDR2 is SYDVKM. The CDR3 reads CASSMTGQETQYF. Here the CDR3 DNA reads TGTGCCAGCAGTATGACAGGGCAAGAGACCCAGTACTTC.

This chain connects TRBV7-2 to TRBJ2-7, with a weak D call TRBD1 (6 bases). Germline V gives CDR1 SGHTA, CDR2 FQGNSA. V lost 1 base to trimming and J lost 3 bases, with 13 bases between them. This CDR3 is 15 amino acids long. The CDR3 region is CASSLVPGHYYEQYF. CDR3 in DNA: TGTGCCAGCAGCTTAGTTCCGGGACACTACTACGAGCAGTACTTC.

The J gene is TRBJ2-1, the V gene TRBV12-3 or TRBV12-4, with D perhaps matching TRBD2 (6 bases). V dropped 3 bases and J dropped 5 bases, with 14 bases sitting between them. The CDR3 extends over 15 amino acids. CDR3 sequence reads: CASSLSGEGHNEQFF. In DNA form, the CDR3 reads TGTGCCAGCAGTTTGTCGGGAGAGGGGCACAATGAGCAGTTCTTC.

V usage is TRBV7-3 and J usage is TRBJ2-5; 8 bases are shared with TRBD1. CDR1 is SGHTA and CDR2 is FQGTGA in the germline V gene. V dropped 2 bases and J dropped 3; count of bases not matched to a gene: 5. This CDR3 has 15 amino acids. CDR3 protein: CASSLSHRGEETQYF. DNA for the CDR3: TGTGCCAGCAGCTTATCACACAGGGGGGAAGAGACCCAGTACTTC. Based on the CDR3 plus reference TRBV7-3 and TRBJ2-5, the full variable domain is GAGVSQTPSNKVTEKGKYVELRCDPISGHTALYWYRQSLGQGPEFLIYFQGTGAADDSGLPNDRFFAVRPEGSVSTLKIQRTERGDSAVYLCASSLSHRGEETQYFGPGTRLLVL.

This clonotype was recorded a few times. This sequence joins TRBV7-9 and TRBJ2-1; TRBD2 might be the D (5 bases). Germline V gives CDR1 SEHNR, CDR2 FQNEAQ (reference sequence). V was cut by 1 base and J by 7 bases, with 8 bases left in between. The CDR3 is 13 amino acids. CDR3 amino acids: CASSLVGVNEQFF. The CDR3 DNA sequence: TGTGCCAGCAGCTTAGTGGGAGTTAATGAGCAGTTCTTC.

The chain recombines TRBV5-1 with TRBJ2-1; 9 bases are a match to TRBD1. Germline loops: CDR1 SGHRS, CDR2 YFSETQ. This CDR3 has 14 residues. V lost 7 bases, J lost 5 bases, and 7 bases stayed unmatched. This chain's CDR3 is CASRGQGLNNEQFF. The CDR3 DNA reads as TGCGCCAGCCGGGGACAGGGCCTTAACAATGAGCAGTTCTTC.